This T cell receptor (beta chain) was captured by sequencing in a study of siplizumab effects on memory and regulatory T cells (dated by TCRdb to about 2019). Study-level background: The study looked at the effect of siplizumab, an anti-CD2 antibody, on alloreactive T-cell subsets in allogeneic mixed lymphocyte reactions made from human PBMCs.

CDR1 and CDR2 (KGHSH, LQKENI) derive from the germline V gene. Including the terminal cysteine and phenylalanine, the CDR3 comprises 19 residues. Only the CDR3 portion is preserved as DNA: 57 bases, with reading frame beginning at the first base. V sheds 1 base and J sheds 1 base, leaving 20 bases between their ends. Library prep was done by the immunoSEQ multiplex PCR assay. Approximately 10^5 TCR templates per sample were assayed on the deep sequencing platform. Genomic DNA extracted from sorted T cells was used for TCRbeta CDR3 sequencing. The paper's processing steps were these. The R programming language was used for clonal analysis of TCRbeta CDR3 data. Alloreactive CD4+ and CD8+ clones were defined by comparing unstimulated samples with post-reaction CFSE-low samples. Regulatory or non-regulatory origin of alloreactive CD4+ clones was assigned by matching sequences to the sorted unstimulated Treg and non-Treg repertoires. Held by TCRdb, this immuneACCESS table contains in-frame sequences only and omits some clones. Under half of the omission traces to an unresolved V gene where checked; the cause of the rest is unknown. V, J and clone size derive from that table, while D and trimming were established from the DNA sequence. The sample table holds some 100,000 clones, of which 90% to 95% were seen once. The top ten hold under 0.7% of the sample.

TCRbeta CDR3 sequencing was performed on sorted unstimulated T cells and on proliferating T cells recovered from mixed lymphocyte reactions. Fresh whole blood from some eleven HLA-typed healthy donors was used to isolate PBMCs. To map where alloreactive clones came from, unstimulated CD4+ regulatory T cells were FACS-sorted. For this clone: Its binding antigen is unknown. Base qualities are not recorded, but no much larger clone differs from it by a single base.

Here is what the overall study found, with its caveats: Siplizumab significantly reduced the cumulative frequency of alloreactive sequences traceable to unstimulated CD4+ memory T cells. Whether proliferating Tregs from siplizumab cultures actually had suppressive function was not functionally confirmed. Because sequences at frequencies below about 10^-5 were poorly captured, only a minor fraction of alloreactive clones could be mapped back to unstimulated subsets. Of the alloreactive CD4+ clones that could be mapped, the Treg-derived share averaged about 70% with siplizumab compared with 25% to 30% in control reactions. Compared with memory T cells, unstimulated naive T cells appeared more diverse, and naive cells seemed to make a substantial contribution to the alloresponse. About 80-96% of proliferating CD4+ or CD8+ clones could not be given a naive or memory phenotype.

Material for sequencing was Tregs sorted from blood. This chain is built from TRBV18 and TRBJ1-3, with the identity of the D gene unclear. This clonotype was sampled from a human donor in good health. The CDR3 here reads CASSPRTITVGGSGNTIYF. The DNA reads as follows: TGTGCCAGCTCACCACGAACTATCACAGTTGGAGGATCTGGAAACACCATATATTTT.